This TCR beta chain comes out of a study of identical twins. Through template switching, a universal primer site was introduced, and the cDNA contained unique molecular identifiers. A single record per CDR3 protein comes from TCRdb applying MiXCR to the 5' RACE reads. The data hold some 760,000 distinct CDR3 sequences, with 15% to 20% observed a single time. V was pared by 6 bases and J by 4 bases, with 24 bases between. CDR3 length: 16 amino acids. Germline V gene sequence: CDR1 DFQATT, CDR2 SNEGSKA (reference sequence). The same data also went into a second study, on T cells expressing NK-cell markers. That work states: Seven of eight sequenced donors tested HCMV-seropositive; one tested seronegative.

The gene calls are TRBV20-1 and TRBJ1-1, with D hard to call. The TCR comes from a woman under 30 in good health. Sequencing was carried out using PBMCs. The CDR3 region has the DNA TGCAGTGCCCGCAACCCTACCCAGGAATCCGGCACTGAAGCTTTCTTT. Protein sequence: CSARNPTQESGTEAFF.